The next 29 T cell receptor beta chains were all read from a single sample in a study of post-analysis software for immune sequencing data. Study findings and constraints: With TRBV5-6, TRBV5-1 and TRBV20-1 included, about five TRBV segments were more frequent in patients than in controls.

Prepared TCR beta cDNA libraries contained unique molecular identifiers. MiXCR was run by TCRdb on the PCR reads, yielding one entry per CDR3 protein. The sample contains under 900,000 distinct CDR3 sequences, about 50% of which appear only once. These receptors have no identified antigens. Material for sequencing was blood. The receptor source for this set is a girl aged 5-17 years with multiple sclerosis.

The chain combines TRBV24-1 with TRBJ2-5, with TRBD1 matching 10 bases. The V segment lost 5 bases and the J segment 5 bases; nucleotides outside the gene matches: 1. The germline V gene has CDR1 KGHDR and CDR2 SFDVKD. CDR3 length equals 13 residues. CDR3 sequence (DNA): TGTGCCACCAGTGGGACAGGGGGGGAGACCCAGTACTTC. It is translated as CATSGTGGETQYF.

As to this clonotype: One base away lies a much larger clone, so this may be a sequencing read error. The rearrangement uses TRBV6-5 and TRBJ2-3, with 10 bases lining up with TRBD2. CDR1 and CDR2 (germline): MNHEY, SVGAGI. The ends lost 11 bases at V and 1 base at J; junction bases unmatched: 9. The CDR3 totals 15 residues. In DNA form, the CDR3 reads TGTGCCGGGGAAGCGGGAGGGCACGGCACAGATACGCAGTATTTT. Amino acid sequence: CAGEAGGHGTDTQYF.

This clonotype was recorded a few times. The CDR3 nucleotides read TGTGCCAGCAGCTTCGACCCCGGCGGTAGTTTTTCGTCCTACAATGAGCAGTTCTTC. Amino acids: CASSFDPGGSFSSYNEQFF. V gene TRBV11-1 combines with J gene TRBJ2-1, with no clear D. Trimming took off 3 bases at V and 1 base at J, with 22 bases between the two ends. Germline V gene data show CDR1 as SGHAT and CDR2 as FQDESV (reference sequence). The CDR3 runs 19 residues.

This clonotype was seen once. The rearrangement links TRBV5-4 to TRBJ2-7; 8 bases agree with TRBD1. Losses at the gene ends were 4 bases for V and 10 bases for J; bases not matched to a gene: 10. CDR1 is SGHNT, CDR2 YYREEE, per germline (reference sequence). CDR3 length: 13 amino acids. Written as DNA, the CDR3 is TGTGCCAGCAGCATAGACAGGGGTCAGACTCAGTACTTC. Its translation: CASSIDRGQTQYF.

This rearrangement joins TRBV5-1 to TRBJ2-7, with no clear D. The germline V gene has CDR1 SGHRS and CDR2 YFSETQ. The V end lost 1 base, the J end lost 4 bases, and 9 bases lay between the germline ends. This CDR3 contains 13 residues. The CDR3 loop reads CASSLNNGYEQYF. CDR3 nucleotides: TGCGCCAGCAGCTTGAATAATGGGTACGAGCAGTACTTC.

The J gene is TRBJ2-5, the V gene TRBV15; 9 nucleotides match TRBD2. CDR3 length: 14 residues. Germline CDR1 LNHNV, CDR2 YYDKDF (reference sequence). J gave up 11 bases and V 3 bases, and 10 bases lay outside the gene matches. The CDR3 is CATSRGLAVDEQYF. CDR3 DNA: TGTGCCACCAGCAGGGGACTAGCAGTCGATGAGCAGTACTTC.

The gene calls are TRBV7-3 and TRBJ2-1; D uncertain. The CDR3 contains 15 residues. Trimming removed 1 base at V and 4 bases at J, with 11 bases between. Germline CDR1 reads SGHTA; CDR2 reads FQGTGA. CDR3 sequence: CASSLIGSAYNEQFF. DNA of the CDR3: TGTGCCAGCAGCTTAATTGGGTCCGCTTACAATGAGCAGTTCTTC.

The chain joins TRBV11-2 to TRBJ2-3, with 7 bases lining up with TRBD2. The CDR3 runs to 14 residues. Germline trimming cut 2 bases from V and 5 bases from J; bases unmatched to any gene: 4. The germline CDR1 and CDR2 sequences are SGHAT and FQNNGV. This chain's CDR3 is CASSLSGGGDTQYF. The CDR3 DNA reads as TGTGCCAGCAGCTTATCGGGAGGTGGAGATACGCAGTATTTT.

This clonotype was seen a single time. Because the CDR3 is missing its conserved closing phenylalanine or tryptophan, this is likely a read error. V gene TRBV29-1 combines with J gene TRBJ1-2; the match to TRBD1 covers 8 bases. Germline CDR1 and CDR2: SQVTM and ANQGSEA. The J segment lost 4 bases and the V segment lost 5 bases, leaving 12 bases of the junction unmatched. The CDR3 contains 15 residues. The CDR3 DNA sequence: TGCAGCGTTTCCAGCGGAAGGACAGGGCTCTATGGCTACACCCTC. Its protein is CSVSSGRTGLYGYTL.

This clonotype was observed a few times. This chain connects TRBV20-1 to TRBJ2-7; possible D gene TRBD2, 6 bases. Trimming shortened V by 2 bases and J by 0 bases, and 17 bases separated the two germline ends. The CDR3 spans 16 residues. Germline loops: CDR1 DFQATT, CDR2 SNEGSKA (reference sequence). As DNA, the CDR3 is TGCAGTGCTAGACCAGGCCCGACTAGGGACTCCTACGAGCAGTACTTC. This sequence encodes CSARPGPTRDSYEQYF.

On this clonotype: One end of the junction varies from germline; a read error may be responsible. The chain is built from TRBV14 and TRBJ1-4; TRBD1 matches 9 bases. The CDR3 consists of 18 residues. Per the germline V gene, CDR1 is SGHDN and CDR2 is FVKESK. In DNA, the CDR3 is TGTGCCAGCAGCGGACCCACAGGGGGCTTAATCACTAATGAAAAACGGTTTTTT. This gives the protein CASSGPTGGLITNEKRFF.

This clonotype was detected a few times. This chain joins TRBV12-3 or TRBV12-4 and TRBJ2-3; TRBD2 matches at 12 bases. Trimming took 8 bases from V and 4 from J; bases not matched to a gene: 13. The CDR3 sequence is 17 residues long. CDR3 in DNA: TGTGCCAGCTTGGGGACTAGCGGGCCGTTCCCCTCAGATACGCAGTATTTT. This translates into CASLGTSGPFPSDTQYF.

This clonotype appeared a few times. This sequence joins TRBV20-1 and TRBJ2-5, with D perhaps being TRBD1 or TRBD2 (5 bases each). The V end lost 0 bases, the J end lost 5 bases, and 10 bases lay between the germline ends. CDR3 length: 13 amino acids. CDR1 and CDR2 (germline): DFQATT, SNEGSKA (reference sequence). CDR3 bases: TGCAGTGCTAGAGATATGGGACGGGAGACCCAGTACTTC. Translation: CSARDMGRETQYF.

The chain uses TRBV4-1 and TRBJ2-2; 10 bases fit TRBD1. CDR3 length: 16 amino acids. V lost 1 base, J lost 5 bases, and 4 bases stayed unmatched. Germline assignment: CDR1 MGHRA and CDR2 YSYEKL. CDR3 sequence (DNA): TGCGCCAGCAGCCAAGGACAGGGGGCGGGTACCGGGGAGCTGTTTTTT. It specifies CASSQGQGAGTGELFF.

This clonotype was observed a few times. This chain uses TRBV5-5 with TRBJ2-1, with D perhaps TRBD2 (5 bases). Trimming stripped 1 base from V and 3 bases from J, with 17 bases between. The CDR3 length is 17 residues. CDR1 is SGHKS and CDR2 is YYEKEE in the germline V gene (reference sequence). DNA for the CDR3: TGTGCCAGCAGCTTGAGGCTGACTACCAAGAACTACAATGAGCAGTTCTTC. Its translation: CASSLRLTTKNYNEQFF. The full variable domain, completed using reference TRBV5-5 and TRBJ2-1, is DAGVTQSPTHLIKTRGQQVTLRCSPISGHKSVSWYQQVLGQGPQFIFQYYEKEERGRGNFPDRFSARQFPNYSSELNVNALLLGDSALYLCASSLRLTTKNYNEQFFGPGTRLTVL.

The chain uses TRBV11-3 and TRBJ2-1; 8 bases are a match to TRBD2. The J segment lost 2 bases and the V segment lost 5 bases, leaving 5 bases of the junction unmatched. Germline CDR1 reads SGHNT; CDR2 reads YENEEA. This CDR3 comprises 15 residues. CDR3 bases: TGTGCCAGCAGCCCCGCGGGGGGACCCTACAATGAGCAGTTCTTC. It codes for CASSPAGGPYNEQFF.

The chain uses TRBV25-1 and TRBJ1-5; no reliable D call. Germline CDR1 reads MGHDK; CDR2 reads SYGVNS. The CDR3 consists of 12 residues. V lost 1 base to trimming and J lost 10 bases, with 8 bases between them. The CDR3 is CASSECWGPQHF. Here the CDR3 DNA reads TGTGCCAGCAGTGAATGCTGGGGACCCCAGCATTTT.

This chain links TRBV2 with TRBJ2-5; D is unresolved. Near its end, the DNA agrees better with TRBJ2-7, so the J call may be wrong. This CDR3 comprises 13 residues. Germline V CDR1 and CDR2: SNHLY, FYNNEI. CDR3: CASSERANYEQYF. In DNA form, the CDR3 reads TGTGCCAGCAGTGAAAGGGCAAACTACGAGCAGTACTTC.

The chain has TRBV19 and TRBJ2-3; the D gene is possibly TRBD1 (5 bases). Germline loops: CDR1 LNHDA, CDR2 SQIVND (reference sequence). V lost 1 base to trimming and J lost 6 bases, with 20 bases between them. CDR3 length: 17 amino acids. CDR3 nucleotides: TGTGCCAGTAGTATAGTTAGGACAATAATTACGACGGATACGCAGTATTTT. It is translated as CASSIVRTIITTDTQYF. The whole variable domain, remainder taken from reference TRBV19 and TRBJ2-3, is DGGITQSPKYLFRKEGQNVTLSCEQNLNHDAMYWYRQDPGQGLRLIYYSQIVNDFQKGDIAEGYSVSREKKESFPLTVTSAQKNPTAFYLCASSIVRTIITTDTQYFGPGTRLTVL.

The chain combines TRBV6-2 or TRBV6-3 with TRBJ2-7, with D perhaps TRBD2 (7 bases). The J call may be in error: the DNA end matches TRBJ2-5 better. The CDR3 is 15 amino acids. Germline CDR1 is MNHEY and CDR2 is SVGEGT. The CDR3 DNA is TGTGCCAGCAGTCCGGGGGGCGCGGCTGGGGAGACCCAGTACTTC. This encodes CASSPGGAAGETQYF.

The genes are TRBV25-1 and TRBJ2-5; D not certain. V was shortened by 3 bases and J by 5 bases, with 4 bases between the two germline ends. Germline-derived CDR1 and CDR2 are MGHDK and SYGVNS. CDR3 length equals 11 residues. For the CDR3, the DNA is TGTGCCAGCAGTGAGGACGAGACCCAGTACTTC. Translating it yields CASSEDETQYF.

The chain links TRBV29-1 to TRBJ2-1, with TRBD1 identical over 11 bases. This CDR3 has 13 residues. V trimming: 7 bases; J trimming: 9 bases; junction bases outside the gene matches: 8. Germline loops: CDR1 SQVTM, CDR2 ANQGSEA. CDR3 in DNA: TGCAGCGCCTCGGGACAGGGGGAAGGTGAGCAGTTCTTC. This encodes CSASGQGEGEQFF.

This clonotype has just a few counts. The rearrangement uses TRBV6-6 and TRBJ2-5; the D is unclear. V lost 6 bases and J lost 12, with 17 bases in between. The CDR3 extends over 12 amino acids. Germline values: CDR1 MNHNY, CDR2 SVGAGI (reference sequence). CDR3 DNA sequence: TGTGCCAGCAGCCCTACGGGCCACCGGGAGTACTTC. It codes for CASSPTGHREYF.

V gene TRBV10-3 combines with J gene TRBJ2-7; weak D call: TRBD1 (6 bases). Trimming removed 6 bases from V and 2 bases from J, with 11 bases in between. The CDR3 sequence is 13 residues long. Germline assignment: CDR1 ENHRY and CDR2 SYGVKD. The DNA for the CDR3 is TGTGCCATCAGGGGACACGGTACCTACGAGCAGTACTTC. Translation gives CAIRGHGTYEQYF.

The chain is built from TRBV12-3 or TRBV12-4 and TRBJ2-7, with 9 bases matching TRBD1. The V gene end was trimmed by 5 bases and the J gene end by 5 bases; junction bases not matched to a gene: 4. The CDR3 runs 13 residues. The CDR3 sequence is CASSPGTGHEQYF. The CDR3 nucleotides read TGTGCCAGCAGTCCGGGGACAGGGCACGAGCAGTACTTC.

This chain connects TRBV6-5 to TRBJ1-2, with no clear D. CDR3 length equals 13 residues. Germline CDR1 reads MNHEY; CDR2 reads SVGAGI. V dropped 0 bases and J dropped 8 bases, with 10 bases sitting between them. The CDR3 here is CASSYSKGAGYTF. CDR3 sequence (DNA): TGTGCCAGCAGTTACTCGAAAGGAGCCGGCTACACCTTC.

This clonotype was seen a handful of times. V usage is TRBV4-2 and J usage is TRBJ2-7, with 7 bases aligning to TRBD1. With 2 bases clipped from V and 2 bases from J, the junction kept 6 bases outside the gene matches. The germline V gene encodes CDR1 LGHNA and CDR2 YNFKEQ. The CDR3 is 15 amino acids. CDR3 loop: CASSQSSGTAYEQYF. The CDR3 nucleotides read TGTGCCAGCAGCCAATCTTCCGGGACAGCCTACGAGCAGTACTTC.

The chain is built from TRBV29-1 and TRBJ2-1; possibly TRBD1 for D (6 bases). Trimming took 6 bases from V and 8 from J, leaving 23 bases between them. The CDR3 has 15 residues. Germline CDR1 is SQVTM and CDR2 is ANQGSEA. The CDR3 sequence: CSVRKPTGFGDEQFF. The DNA for the CDR3 is TGCAGCGTCAGAAAACCTACAGGGTTCGGGGATGAGCAGTTCTTC.

This clonotype was detected only once. The chain joins TRBV29-1 to TRBJ2-5; no clear D. The DNA end lines up better with TRBJ2-7; the J call may be wrong. The CDR3 consists of 13 residues. Germline values: CDR1 SQVTM, CDR2 ANQGSEA. The CDR3 DNA follows: TGCAGCGTTGCAACCCGGGCCACCTACGAGCAGTACTTC. Translating gives CSVATRATYEQYF.